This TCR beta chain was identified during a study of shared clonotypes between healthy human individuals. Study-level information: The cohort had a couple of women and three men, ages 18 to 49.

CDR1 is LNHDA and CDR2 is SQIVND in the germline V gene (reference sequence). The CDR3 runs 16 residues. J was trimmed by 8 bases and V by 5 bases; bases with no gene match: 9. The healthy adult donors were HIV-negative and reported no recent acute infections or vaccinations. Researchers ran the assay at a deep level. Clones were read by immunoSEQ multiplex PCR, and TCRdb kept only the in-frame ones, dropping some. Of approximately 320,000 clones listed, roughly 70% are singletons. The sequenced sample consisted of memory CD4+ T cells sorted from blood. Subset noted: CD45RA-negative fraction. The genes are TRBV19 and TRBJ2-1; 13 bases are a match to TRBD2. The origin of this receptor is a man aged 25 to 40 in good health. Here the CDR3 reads CASSPSGTSGTYEQFF. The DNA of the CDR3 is TGTGCCAGTAGTCCCTCCGGGACTAGCGGGACCTATGAGCAGTTCTTC.